This TCR beta chain originates from a study of CD8 T cell repertoires and HIV-1 epitope variants. Overall study: Each of Twenty-five Gag and Nef epitope peptides stimulated a separate culture. Epitopes were three Gag families plus Nef HW9 and YT9.

This CDR3 comprises 14 residues. Germline V gives CDR1 LGHNA, CDR2 YNFKEQ. V shed 1 base, J shed 5 bases, and the junction held 0 bases outside the gene matches. Concerning this clone: Its cognate antigen is unknown.

Clones were sequenced by immunoSEQ multiplex PCR, and TCRdb holds only the in-frame ones, with some missing. The sample has several thousand clones, 64% seen once; the top ten hold about 38%. This chain connects TRBV4-2 to TRBJ2-1; 9 positions match TRBD2. Sequencing was performed on cultured CD8+ T cells derived from PBMCs. This clonotype was sampled from a male donor with HIV. The CDR3 coding sequence is TGTGCCAGCAGCCAAGCTAGCGGGGACAATGAGCAGTTCTTC. It translates to CASSQASGDNEQFF.